The clone carrying this T cell receptor beta chain showed up just a few times. Its antigen is not identified. TCRdb independently ran MiXCR on the RACE reads; one entry per CDR3 protein. The sample yields about 120,000 distinct CDR3 sequences, about 13% seen once. The entry originates in a study of human T cells and chemical hapten exposure. As for the study in general: The patients were mostly female; they had alopecia areata, totalis or universalis.

General observations from the study: Controls had significantly fewer large CDR3 similarity clusters than were formed by expanded TCRs.

Germline V CDR1 and CDR2: MNHNY, SVGAGI (reference sequence). V trimming: 3 bases; J trimming: 5 bases; junction bases outside the gene matches: 6. This CDR3 has 14 residues. Time point indicated: patch test 1, 2 weeks after DPC sensitization. The sample's treatment: therapeutic diphenylcyclopropenone sensitization with weekly scalp DPC. The sequences come from whole blood, collected in connection with sensitization to the hapten diphenylcyclopropenone (DPC). The chain joins TRBV6-6 to TRBJ2-5; 7 nucleotides align to TRBD1. This TCR was sampled from a young man with alopecia areata. Some clones in this sample may be carry-over from other donors' samples. The CDR3 loop is CASSYEGGRETQYF. The CDR3 nucleotides are TGTGCCAGCAGTTATGAAGGGGGCAGGGAGACCCAGTACTTC.